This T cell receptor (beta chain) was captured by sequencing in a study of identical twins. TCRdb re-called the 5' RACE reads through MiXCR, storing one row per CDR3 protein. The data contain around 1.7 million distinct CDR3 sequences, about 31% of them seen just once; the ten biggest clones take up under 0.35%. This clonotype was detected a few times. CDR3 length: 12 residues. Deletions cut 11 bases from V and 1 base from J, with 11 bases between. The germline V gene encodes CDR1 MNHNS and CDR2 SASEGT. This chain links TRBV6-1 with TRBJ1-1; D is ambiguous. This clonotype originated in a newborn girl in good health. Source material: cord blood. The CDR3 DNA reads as TGTGCCTCTCGGTGGGGGAACACTGAAGCTTTCTTT. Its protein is CASRWGNTEAFF.